This passage covers 21 T cell receptor beta chains from one sample sequenced in a study of PD-1 blockade in classical Hodgkin lymphoma. Each patient experienced a relapse that followed autologous stem cell transplantation, and brentuximab vedotin exposure varied. Using immunoSEQ multiplex PCR, the repertoire was profiled, and TCRdb retains in-frame clones only, with some absent. This table holds 22,000 or so clones, over 70% found once. The sample in question was peripheral blood mononuclear cells (PBMCs), obtained before the second cycle of nivolumab. Source of these receptors: a human donor with classical Hodgkin lymphoma.

The chain recombines TRBV19 with TRBJ2-1; TRBD2 might be the D (6 bases). The CDR3 loop spans 16 amino acids. Germline V gene sequence: CDR1 LNHDA, CDR2 SQIVND (reference sequence). The germline V and J ends were trimmed by 3 bases and 7 bases, with 19 bases remaining between them. In DNA, the CDR3 is TGTGCCAGTAGTATGGTTAGCTACACCGGGAGTAATGAGCAGTTCTTC. It encodes CASSMVSYTGSNEQFF.

J is TRBJ1-2 and V is TRBV27; D is uncertain. Per germline, CDR1 MNHEY and CDR2 SMNVEV (reference sequence). The CDR3 spans 14 residues. Trimming took off 5 bases at V and 8 bases at J, with 18 bases between the two ends. The CDR3 loop reads CASSRSSPLIGYTF. The CDR3 DNA sequence: TGTGCCAGCAGTAGATCCTCCCCCCTCATAGGCTACACCTTC.

This chain joins TRBV4-1 and TRBJ2-1; no reliable D call. The V end lost 0 bases, the J end lost 7 bases, and 7 bases lay between the germline ends. The germline CDR1 and CDR2 sequences are MGHRA and YSYEKL. The CDR3 covers 13 residues. The CDR3 DNA is TGCGCCAGCAGCCAAGATCTAAGTAATGAGCAGTTCTTC. Its translation is CASSQDLSNEQFF.

V and J are TRBV27 and TRBJ1-6; the D gene is possibly TRBD1 (5 bases). The germline V gene has CDR1 MNHEY and CDR2 SMNVEV (reference sequence). The CDR3 runs to 14 residues. Trimming left V 2 bases short and J 9 bases short, with 11 bases between. For the CDR3, the DNA is TGTGCCAGCAGTTTAACGGGGGTTAGTTCACCCCTCCACTTT. Translating it yields CASSLTGVSSPLHF.

This sequence joins TRBV30 and TRBJ2-4; TRBD1 agrees at 7 bases. This CDR3 has 15 amino acids. V lost 2 bases to trimming and J lost 1 base; unmatched junction nucleotides: 5. Germline loops: CDR1 GTSNPN, CDR2 SVGIG (reference sequence). In DNA form, the CDR3 reads TGTGCCTGGAGTCCTCCACAGGGGGCCAAAAACATTCAGTACTTC. This translates into CAWSPPQGAKNIQYF. Combining the CDR3 with reference TRBV30 and TRBJ2-4 gives the whole variable domain SQTIHQWPATLVQPVGSPLSLECTVEGTSNPNLYWYRQAAGRGLQLLFYSVGIGQISSEVPQNLSASRPQDRQFILSSKKLLLSDSGFYLCAWSPPQGAKNIQYFGAGTRLSVL.

The genes are TRBV27 and TRBJ2-5; maybe TRBD1 (6 bases). The germline CDR1 and CDR2 sequences are MNHEY and SMNVEV (reference sequence). V lost 0 bases, J lost 3 bases, and 8 bases lay in between. The CDR3 has 14 residues. Here the CDR3 DNA reads TGTGCCAGCAGTTTATCAAGGACAGAAGAGACCCAGTACTTC. Protein product: CASSLSRTEETQYF.

The chain carries TRBV6-5 and TRBJ2-3; no firm D call. The germline gives CDR1 MNHEY, CDR2 SVGAGI. The ends were cut back, 2 bases at V and 2 bases at J, with 8 bases in the middle. CDR3 length equals 14 residues. The CDR3 nucleotides read TGTGCCAGCAGTTACGAAGGGTACACAGATACGCAGTATTTT. Protein product: CASSYEGYTDTQYF.

The rearrangement links TRBV30 to TRBJ1-4; perhaps TRBD1 as D (5 bases). V was trimmed by 0 bases and J by 8 bases, leaving 13 bases between them. The CDR3 contains 14 residues. CDR1 is GTSNPN, CDR2 SVGIG, per germline (reference sequence). This CDR3 reads CAWSVPGQGEKLFF. CDR3 DNA: TGTGCCTGGAGTGTACCCGGACAAGGGGAAAAACTGTTTTTT. The full variable domain, with the rest looked up from reference TRBV30 and TRBJ1-4, is SQTIHQWPATLVQPVGSPLSLECTVEGTSNPNLYWYRQAAGRGLQLLFYSVGIGQISSEVPQNLSASRPQDRQFILSSKKLLLSDSGFYLCAWSVPGQGEKLFFGSGTQLSVL.

The chain employs TRBV7-9 and TRBJ1-4; D is perhaps TRBD1 (6 bases). CDR1 is SEHNR, CDR2 FQNEAQ, per germline (reference sequence). V lost 2 bases and J 6 bases, leaving 16 bases between the germline ends. This CDR3 has 16 amino acids. CDR3 DNA sequence: TGTGCCAGCAGCTTAACCTCAACAGGGATTCATGAAAAACTGTTTTTT. As protein: CASSLTSTGIHEKLFF.

V and J are TRBV5-4 and TRBJ1-6; a weak D match, TRBD1 (5 bases). The germline V and J ends were trimmed by 0 bases and 8 bases, with 12 bases remaining between them. In germline, CDR1 is SGHNT, CDR2 YYREEE (reference sequence). This CDR3 contains 15 residues. CDR3 sequence reads: CASSLEPGTYSPLHF. The CDR3 nucleotides are TGTGCCAGCAGCTTGGAACCGGGGACCTATTCACCCCTCCACTTT. The entire variable domain, with the rest obtained from reference TRBV5-4 and TRBJ1-6, is as follows: ETGVTQSPTHLIKTRGQQVTLRCSSQSGHNTVSWYQQALGQGPQFIFQYYREEENGRGNFPPRFSGLQFPNYSSELNVNALELDDSALYLCASSLEPGTYSPLHFGNGTRLTVT.

The chain links TRBV7-5 to TRBJ1-1. TRBV7-5 is a pseudogene locus. The CDR3 has 14 residues. The DNA for the CDR3 is TGTGCCAGAAGCTCTCGGACCCAGAACACTGAAGCTTTCTTT. Protein sequence: CARSSRTQNTEAFF.

This clone was counted a few times. V usage is TRBV2 and J usage is TRBJ2-5, with 8 bases aligning to TRBD1. The CDR3 contains 13 residues. Germline V CDR1 and CDR2: SNHLY, FYNNEI. V was clipped by 6 bases and J by 5 bases; unmatched bases: 5. The CDR3 reads CASSAGGKETQYF. CDR3 DNA: TGTGCCAGCAGCGCAGGGGGCAAGGAGACCCAGTACTTC.

This clone was seen more than once but under ten times. The rearrangement uses TRBV19 and TRBJ2-1; 10 bases align to TRBD1. CDR3 length: 11 residues. Germline CDR1 and CDR2: LNHDA and SQIVND (reference sequence). CDR3: CPGTGDNEQFF. Here the CDR3 DNA reads TGTCCTGGGACAGGGGACAATGAGCAGTTCTTC.

The rearrangement joins TRBV11-2 to TRBJ2-1; weak D call: TRBD2 (6 bases). The V end lost 4 bases, the J end lost 5 bases, and 12 bases lay between the germline ends. CDR1 and CDR2 from the germline V gene are SGHAT and FQNNGV. This CDR3 has 14 amino acids. CDR3 nucleotides: TGTGCCAGCAGCTACGGACTAAACCACAATGAGCAGTTCTTC. Amino acid sequence: CASSYGLNHNEQFF.

This clone was counted a single time. The chain links TRBV30 to TRBJ1-3; D gene ambiguous. Germline V gene data show CDR1 as GTSNPN and CDR2 as SVGIG (reference sequence). The CDR3 covers 12 residues. V lost 1 base, J lost 6 bases, and 7 bases lay in between. The chain's CDR3 is CAWSEGLNTIYF. The CDR3 coding sequence is TGTGCCTGGAGTGAGGGCCTAAACACCATATATTTT.

J is TRBJ2-5 and V is TRBV4-1, with TRBD1 matching 12 bases. V trimming: 2 bases; J trimming: 6 bases; junction bases outside the gene matches: 10. The V gene's germline CDR1 is MGHRA and CDR2 YSYEKL. This CDR3 has 17 residues. The CDR3 bases are TGCGCCAGCAGCCAACCTTGGGACAGGGGGCGCGGGAAGACCCAGTACTTC. This encodes CASSQPWDRGRGKTQYF.

The chain joins TRBV27 to TRBJ2-1; possibly TRBD1 for D (5 bases). Trimming stripped 6 bases from V and 4 bases from J, with 10 bases between. CDR1 is MNHEY, CDR2 SMNVEV, per germline (reference sequence). The CDR3 totals 13 residues. CDR3 residues: CASRSTGYNEQFF. The CDR3, as DNA: TGTGCCAGCAGGTCCACAGGATACAATGAGCAGTTCTTC.

The V call is TRBV10-2, the J call TRBJ2-7; 11 bases align to TRBD2. The CDR3 length is 14 residues. With V trimmed by 7 bases and J by 3 bases, 5 bases remained unmatched. The germline CDR1 and CDR2 sequences are WSHSY and SAAADI. CDR3 coding DNA: TGCGCCAGCACCCGACTAGCGGGGCACTACGAGCAGTACTTC. Protein product: CASTRLAGHYEQYF.

This clone was seen a handful of times. The rearrangement joins TRBV30 to TRBJ1-2, with D perhaps TRBD1 (5 bases). Trimming stripped 0 bases from V and 2 bases from J, with 7 bases between. The germline gives CDR1 GTSNPN, CDR2 SVGIG (reference sequence). The length of the CDR3 is 13 residues. This CDR3 is CAWSVPGNYGYTF. For the CDR3, the DNA is TGTGCCTGGAGTGTCCCAGGGAACTATGGCTACACCTTC.

The rearrangement links TRBV2 to TRBJ2-1; D remains unclear. V dropped 9 bases and J dropped 2 bases, with 11 bases sitting between them. In germline, CDR1 is SNHLY, CDR2 FYNNEI. The CDR3 loop spans 13 amino acids. CDR3 nucleotides: TGTGCCAGTCTACTTGGGGCCTACAATGAGCAGTTCTTC. It translates to CASLLGAYNEQFF.

V usage is TRBV7-2 and J usage is TRBJ2-2; D gene unclear. Germline-derived CDR1 and CDR2 are SGHTA and FQGNSA. Trimming shortened V by 4 bases and J by 0 bases, and 3 bases separated the two germline ends. The CDR3 has 13 amino acids. For the CDR3, the DNA is TGTGCCAGCAGCTCGCCGAACACCGGGGAGCTGTTTTTT. It yields the protein CASSSPNTGELFF.